The clone carrying this TCR beta chain was picked up a small number of times. Its antigen is as yet unknown. Using its own MiXCR run on the 5' RACE reads, TCRdb lists one record per CDR3 protein. The sample lists around 530,000 distinct CDR3 sequences, about 15% occurring once. The sample originates from a study of identical twins. Study-wide findings and caveats: Interpretation of the results relied on cross-sectional statistical analysis and not on following the same donors. Low generation probability was overrepresented in out-of-frame alpha sequences shared by twins.

The CDR3 runs 15 residues. The germline gives CDR1 MDHEN, CDR2 SYDVKM. V gave up 5 bases and J gave up 3 bases, with 17 bases separating them. These data were also reused for a study on yellow fever vaccine responses in identical twins.

The V call is TRBV28, the J call TRBJ2-7; D gene uncertain. The sequence derives from a woman between 18 and 29 years old in good health. The sequencing sample was made of CD4+ T cells sorted from blood. The CDR3 nucleotides are TGTGCCAGCAGTCGTCCCGGACGTATGATCTACGAGCAGTACGTC. It codes for CASSRPGRMIYEQYV.